A single sample gave rise to the 32 T cell receptor beta chains below, sequenced in a study of blood T cell repertoires in COVID-19. Sequencing used immunoSEQ multiplex PCR; TCRdb keeps in-frame clones, though not all of them. The sample holds about 670,000 clones, 70% to 90% seen once. Sequenced material: peripheral blood. Every receptor here comes from a young woman with acute or convalescent COVID-19.

The chain links TRBV6-6 to TRBJ1-2; TRBD1 matches 10 bases. Germline V gene lookup returns CDR1 MNHNY and CDR2 SVGAGI (reference sequence). CDR3 length: 16 residues. V lost 4 bases, J lost 4 bases, and 9 bases stayed unmatched. CDR3 sequence reads: CASSSRGTGDGYGYTF. CDR3 DNA: TGTGCCAGCAGTTCCCGGGGGACAGGGGACGGCTATGGCTACACCTTC.

V is TRBV7-2 and J is TRBJ1-4; 8 nucleotides match TRBD1. Germline V lookup: CDR1 SGHTA, CDR2 FQGNSA. The CDR3 covers 15 residues. The trim removed 1 base at V and 7 bases at J, leaving 5 bases unmatched. The CDR3 sequence is CASSLVRDRREKLFF. CDR3 DNA sequence: TGTGCCAGCAGCTTAGTTCGGGACAGGCGTGAAAAACTGTTTTTT.

The chain couples TRBV18 to TRBJ1-3; weak D call: TRBD1 (6 bases). This CDR3 region has 17 residues. Trimming cost V 3 bases and J 0 bases, with 15 bases left between them. Germline V gene data show CDR1 as KGHSH and CDR2 as LQKENI. The DNA of the CDR3 is TGTGCCAGCTCACCGGACAGCCTATTAATCTCTGGAAACACCATATATTTT. It translates to CASSPDSLLISGNTIYF.

The V gene is TRBV19, the J gene TRBJ2-2; TRBD1 agrees at 8 bases. Trimming removed 5 bases from V and 0 bases from J; junction bases left unmatched: 5. Germline assignment: CDR1 LNHDA and CDR2 SQIVND (reference sequence). The CDR3 runs to 16 residues. CDR3 residues: CASSARTGPNTGELFF. CDR3 in DNA: TGTGCCAGTAGTGCGCGGACAGGGCCGAACACCGGGGAGCTGTTTTTT. Full variable domain (remainder filled in from reference TRBV19 and TRBJ2-2): DGGITQSPKYLFRKEGQNVTLSCEQNLNHDAMYWYRQDPGQGLRLIYYSQIVNDFQKGDIAEGYSVSREKKESFPLTVTSAQKNPTAFYLCASSARTGPNTGELFFGEGSRLTVL.

V usage is TRBV7-3 and J usage is TRBJ1-1, with 7 bases that match TRBD1. Germline V gene sequence: CDR1 SGHTA, CDR2 FQGTGA. V dropped 4 bases and J dropped 1; count of bases not matched to a gene: 3. The CDR3 consists of 14 residues. CDR3 sequence: CASSSGTENTEAFF. The CDR3 coding sequence is TGTGCCAGCAGCTCTGGGACAGAGAACACTGAAGCTTTCTTT.

The V gene is TRBV7-2, the J gene TRBJ2-3; a weak D match, TRBD2 (6 bases). Looked up from germline, CDR1 is SGHTA and CDR2 is FQGNSA. The CDR3 loop spans 17 amino acids. V was trimmed by 5 bases and J by 4 bases, leaving 22 bases between them. DNA of the CDR3: TGTGCCAGCAGCCCCACGGGGATGGCGGGGCCCCCAGATACGCAGTATTTT. Its translation: CASSPTGMAGPPDTQYF.

This chain connects TRBV7-9 to TRBJ1-2; 7 bases line up with TRBD1. This CDR3 comprises 14 residues. V gave up 5 bases and J gave up 7 bases; unmatched junction bases: 10. The germline V gene has CDR1 SEHNR and CDR2 FQNEAQ (reference sequence). The chain's CDR3 is CASSPRQGEGGYTF. The CDR3 DNA sequence: TGTGCCAGCAGCCCCCGGCAGGGGGAAGGTGGCTACACCTTC.

The rearrangement links TRBV6-6 to TRBJ1-1, with D perhaps TRBD1 (5 bases). The germline V gene encodes CDR1 MNHNY and CDR2 SVGAGI (reference sequence). The CDR3 consists of 14 residues. V lost 2 bases and J 6 bases, leaving 13 bases between the germline ends. This CDR3 reads CASSYTATVSEAFF. CDR3 DNA: TGTGCCAGCAGTTACACAGCGACAGTCTCTGAAGCTTTCTTT.

Written as DNA, the CDR3 is TGTGCCAGCAGCCAGGCAGAAGGTTGGGTGGTAGCAGGCTACACCTTC. Translation: CASSQAEGWVVAGYTF. The chain couples TRBV14 to TRBJ1-2, with no clear D. V gave up 3 bases and J gave up 8 bases, with 22 bases separating them. The CDR3 length is 16 residues. Germline CDR1 is SGHDN and CDR2 is FVKESK.

This chain connects TRBV27 to TRBJ1-6; 7 bases align to TRBD1. CDR1 and CDR2 (germline): MNHEY, SMNVEV (reference sequence). V shed 8 bases, J shed 8 bases, and the junction held 12 bases outside the gene matches. This CDR3 has 15 amino acids. The CDR3 region has the DNA TGTGCCAGCCGATTGCGGGAGGGGGCTTATTCACCCCTCCACTTT. It is translated as CASRLREGAYSPLHF.

The chain uses TRBV6-5 and TRBJ1-6, with a possible D match to TRBD1 (6 bases). Germline V gene sequence: CDR1 MNHEY, CDR2 SVGAGI. The ends were cut back, 5 bases at V and 10 bases at J, with 18 bases in the middle. CDR3 size: 15 residues. Written as DNA, the CDR3 is TGTGCCAGCAGTACCGGGACACCTGGACGGTCACCCCTCCACTTT. This translates into CASSTGTPGRSPLHF.

The CDR3 DNA reads as TGTGCCAGCAGCCCCCCTTCCCTTAAACAGGGGGCGAGTAATTCACCCCTCCACTTT. Protein sequence: CASSPPSLKQGASNSPLHF. This chain uses TRBV14 with TRBJ1-6, with 9 nucleotides matching TRBD1. Germline lookup yields CDR1 SGHDN and CDR2 FVKESK. The junction had 16 bases not matched to a gene; V was cut back by 4 bases and J by 6 bases. The CDR3 runs to 19 residues.

The gene calls are TRBV29-1 and TRBJ2-7; no reliable D call. The CDR3 loop spans 11 amino acids. CDR1 is SQVTM and CDR2 is ANQGSEA in the germline V gene. Trimming took off 4 bases at V and 3 bases at J, with 7 bases between the two ends. The CDR3 loop is CSVVSNYEQYF. CDR3 coding DNA: TGCAGCGTTGTAAGCAACTACGAGCAGTACTTC.

The chain carries TRBV5-4 and TRBJ2-3, with TRBD2 matching over 7 bases. This CDR3 has 13 amino acids. V was clipped by 5 bases and J by 5 bases; unmatched bases: 5. CDR1 is SGHNT, CDR2 YYREEE, per germline (reference sequence). CDR3 residues: CASRAGSGDTQYF. As DNA, the CDR3 is TGTGCCAGCAGAGCGGGGTCTGGAGATACGCAGTATTTT.

This clone was detected only once. The chain combines TRBV6-5 with TRBJ1-2, with TRBD1 matching 9 bases. The V gene's germline CDR1 is MNHEY and CDR2 SVGAGI. J was trimmed by 4 bases and V by 2 bases; bases with no gene match: 8. This CDR3 has 16 amino acids. The CDR3 spells CASSYQGQGRAYGYTF. The CDR3 nucleotides read TGTGCCAGCAGTTACCAGGGACAGGGCCGTGCCTATGGCTACACCTTC.

The V call is TRBV7-2, the J call TRBJ1-6; tentative D call: TRBD1 (6 bases). CDR1 and CDR2 from the germline V gene are SGHTA and FQGNSA. V lost 4 bases, J lost 7 bases, and 20 bases lay in between. The CDR3 length is 17 residues. The CDR3 DNA reads TGTGCCAGCAGCTCAAGACAGGAGATAACCGGGAATTCACCCCTCCACTTT. Protein sequence: CASSSRQEITGNSPLHF.

The chain joins TRBV7-9 to TRBJ1-1, with D maybe TRBD1 (6 bases). With 1 base removed from V and 2 bases from J, the gap between germline ends came to 14 bases. Germline V gene data show CDR1 as SEHNR and CDR2 as FQNEAQ (reference sequence). There are 16 residues in the CDR3. In DNA, the CDR3 is TGTGCCAGCAGCTTAGATCCCGACAGGCTAAACACTGAAGCTTTCTTT. It translates to CASSLDPDRLNTEAFF.

This chain joins TRBV6-5 and TRBJ1-1, with D possibly being TRBD1 (6 bases). This CDR3 region has 14 residues. The ends were cut back, 10 bases at V and 2 bases at J, with 17 bases in the middle. Germline V gives CDR1 MNHEY, CDR2 SVGAGI. The CDR3 reads CAIAGQYGNTEAFF. DNA for the CDR3: TGTGCCATCGCAGGACAGTACGGCAACACTGAAGCTTTCTTT.

The V call is TRBV6-5, the J call TRBJ2-2, with 7 nucleotides matching TRBD1. The germline CDR1 and CDR2 sequences are MNHEY and SVGAGI. V lost 11 bases to trimming and J lost 5 bases; unmatched junction nucleotides: 8. CDR3 length equals 13 residues. CDR3 region: CACTGVGTGELFF. CDR3 DNA: TGTGCCTGCACAGGGGTGGGGACCGGGGAGCTGTTTTTT.

The chain has TRBV5-5 and TRBJ2-7; 9 bases are shared with TRBD1. This CDR3 is 15 amino acids long. V shed 4 bases, J shed 1 base, and the junction held 6 bases outside the gene matches. CDR1 is SGHKS and CDR2 is YYEKEE in the germline V gene (reference sequence). The CDR3 sequence: CASSVGQGGSYEQYF. DNA for the CDR3: TGTGCCAGCAGCGTGGGACAGGGAGGTTCCTACGAGCAGTACTTC.

A single count supports this clone. The chain has TRBV5-1 and TRBJ1-2; TRBD1 matches at 8 bases. CDR3 length: 13 amino acids. Trimming at V came to 5 bases and at J to 4 bases, leaving 4 bases not matched to a gene. Germline V gene lookup returns CDR1 SGHRS and CDR2 YFSETQ. CDR3 DNA sequence: TGCGCCAGCAGGCAGACAGGGGCCTATGGCTACACCTTC. Translated, it gives CASRQTGAYGYTF.

The gene calls are TRBV27 and TRBJ2-2, with TRBD2 as a possible D gene (6 bases). There are 16 residues in the CDR3. V lost 11 bases, J lost 0 bases, and 19 bases lay in between. Germline V gives CDR1 MNHEY, CDR2 SMNVEV (reference sequence). The CDR3 region is CAAGPILAANTGELFF. The CDR3 DNA reads TGTGCCGCGGGACCTATATTAGCGGCGAACACCGGGGAGCTGTTTTTT.

V and J are TRBV19 and TRBJ2-3, with D perhaps TRBD1 (5 bases). The V gene lost 2 bases and the J gene lost 4 bases, with 7 bases spanning the gap. The CDR3 extends over 13 amino acids. Germline CDR1 is LNHDA and CDR2 is SQIVND (reference sequence). CDR3 DNA sequence: TGTGCCAGTAGTATAAGGGGCGCAGATACGCAGTATTTT. It encodes CASSIRGADTQYF.

The chain carries TRBV11-2 and TRBJ1-2; a possible D gene is TRBD1 (6 bases). The V gene's germline CDR1 is SGHAT and CDR2 FQNNGV. The CDR3 covers 14 residues. Trimming shortened V by 7 bases and J by 5 bases, and 17 bases separated the two germline ends. The CDR3 here is CASNSRGVGYGYTF. The CDR3 DNA reads TGTGCCAGCAACAGCAGGGGCGTAGGGTATGGCTACACCTTC.

This clone has more than one count but fewer than ten. V gene TRBV5-8 combines with J gene TRBJ1-2; D may be TRBD1 (5 bases). Germline CDR1 is SGHTS and CDR2 is YDEGEE. V was clipped by 2 bases and J by 5 bases, with 10 bases between them. This CDR3 region has 13 residues. The CDR3 nucleotides read TGTGCCAGCAGCTTTCGTGGGGGGTATGGCTACACCTTC. Translated: CASSFRGGYGYTF.

The rearrangement links TRBV4-2 to TRBJ2-3, with D possibly TRBD2 on 5 matching bases. The CDR3 contains 16 residues. In germline, CDR1 is LGHNA, CDR2 YNFKEQ. V lost 1 base, J lost 1 base, and 12 bases lay in between. CDR3 sequence: CASSQGRADRTDTQYF. In nucleotides, the CDR3 is TGTGCCAGCAGCCAAGGTAGAGCGGACCGCACAGATACGCAGTATTTT.

V gene TRBV24-1 combines with J gene TRBJ2-5; D might be TRBD1 (6 bases). Germline CDR1 reads KGHDR; CDR2 reads SFDVKD. Trimming took off 3 bases at V and 4 bases at J, with 11 bases between the two ends. This CDR3 has 14 residues. The CDR3 sequence is CATSDSTGIETQYF. The CDR3 DNA follows: TGTGCCACCAGTGATAGCACAGGGATAGAGACCCAGTACTTC.

The V call is TRBV5-1, the J call TRBJ2-2; 9 bases fit TRBD1. The CDR3 consists of 14 residues. Trimming cost V 7 bases and J 7 bases; bases outside gene matches: 8. Per germline, CDR1 SGHRS and CDR2 YFSETQ. The CDR3 region is CASFLQGAGGELFF. As DNA, the CDR3 is TGCGCCAGCTTTTTACAGGGGGCTGGCGGGGAGCTGTTTTTT.

This clone turned up a few times. The gene calls are TRBV19 and TRBJ1-2; D gene ambiguous. The CDR3 is made up of 13 amino acids. With 3 bases removed from V and 8 bases from J, the gap between germline ends came to 13 bases. Germline assignment: CDR1 LNHDA and CDR2 SQIVND (reference sequence). The CDR3 loop is CASSISYPSGYTF. The DNA of the CDR3 is TGTGCCAGTAGTATTAGCTACCCCTCCGGCTACACCTTC.

This sequence joins TRBV7-3 and TRBJ2-1, with 7 bases lining up with TRBD1. The CDR3 runs to 15 residues. V dropped 2 bases and J dropped 6; count of bases not matched to a gene: 7. Germline V CDR1 and CDR2: SGHTA, FQGTGA. DNA for the CDR3: TGTGCCAGCAGCTTACTTGGGGGACAGAGCAATGAGCAGTTCTTC. Translated: CASSLLGGQSNEQFF.

With regard to this clone: Distinct nucleotide sequences in the sample also encode this CDR3. The chain is built from TRBV5-6 and TRBJ1-2; 7 bases map to TRBD1. V was clipped by 0 bases and J by 3 bases; unmatched bases: 2. The germline gives CDR1 SGHDT, CDR2 YYEEEE. The CDR3 sequence is 14 residues long. CDR3 bases: TGTGCCAGCAGCTTGGGACAGGGCTACTATGGCTACACCTTC. It codes for CASSLGQGYYGYTF.

This chain connects TRBV7-2 to TRBJ1-1, with D perhaps matching TRBD1 (5 bases). With 3 bases removed from V and 0 bases from J, the gap between germline ends came to 20 bases. Germline V CDR1 and CDR2: SGHTA, FQGNSA. The CDR3 length is 18 residues. The CDR3 region has the DNA TGTGCCAGCAGCTTTGGCCCCCTAATTCGACAGCTGAACACTGAAGCTTTCTTT. Its protein is CASSFGPLIRQLNTEAFF.